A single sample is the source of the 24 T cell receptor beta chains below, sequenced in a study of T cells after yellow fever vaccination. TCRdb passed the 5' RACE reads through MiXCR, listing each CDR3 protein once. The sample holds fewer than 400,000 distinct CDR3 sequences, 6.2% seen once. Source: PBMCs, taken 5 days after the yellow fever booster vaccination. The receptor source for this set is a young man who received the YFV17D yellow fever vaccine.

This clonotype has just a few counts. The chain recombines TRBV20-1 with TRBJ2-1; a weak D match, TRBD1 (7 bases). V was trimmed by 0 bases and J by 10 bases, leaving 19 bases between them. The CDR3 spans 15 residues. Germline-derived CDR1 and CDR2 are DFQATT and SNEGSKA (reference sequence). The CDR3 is CSARDPGGGGTEQFF. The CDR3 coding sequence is TGCAGTGCTAGAGACCCAGGGGGTGGCGGGACCGAGCAGTTCTTC.

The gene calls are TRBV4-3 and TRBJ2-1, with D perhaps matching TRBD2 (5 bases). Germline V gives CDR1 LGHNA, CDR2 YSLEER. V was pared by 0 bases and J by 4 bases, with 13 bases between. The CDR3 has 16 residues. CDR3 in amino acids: CASSQDPALVYNEQFF. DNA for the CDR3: TGCGCCAGCAGCCAAGATCCAGCACTAGTGTACAATGAGCAGTTCTTC.

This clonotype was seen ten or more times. CDR3 loop: CASSFDRAYYEQYF. The CDR3 DNA reads as TGTGCCAGCAGCTTCGACAGGGCTTACTACGAGCAGTACTTC. The chain couples TRBV7-2 to TRBJ2-7, with TRBD1 matching over 7 bases. Germline V gene data show CDR1 as SGHTA and CDR2 as FQGNSA. This CDR3 is 14 amino acids long. Trimming at V came to 3 bases and at J to 3 bases, leaving 5 bases not matched to a gene.

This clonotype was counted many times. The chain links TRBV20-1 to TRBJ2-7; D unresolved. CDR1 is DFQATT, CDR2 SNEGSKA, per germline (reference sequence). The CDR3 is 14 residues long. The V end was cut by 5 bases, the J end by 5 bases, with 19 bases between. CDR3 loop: CSAPRWKGGDEQYF. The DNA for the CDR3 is TGCAGTGCTCCCCGATGGAAGGGCGGCGACGAGCAGTACTTC.

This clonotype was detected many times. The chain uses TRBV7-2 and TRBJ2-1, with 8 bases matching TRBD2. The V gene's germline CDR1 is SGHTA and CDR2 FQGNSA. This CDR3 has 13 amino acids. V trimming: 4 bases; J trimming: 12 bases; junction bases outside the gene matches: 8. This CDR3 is CASSSNPGGAQFF. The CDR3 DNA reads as TGTGCCAGCAGCTCAAACCCCGGGGGGGCGCAGTTCTTC.

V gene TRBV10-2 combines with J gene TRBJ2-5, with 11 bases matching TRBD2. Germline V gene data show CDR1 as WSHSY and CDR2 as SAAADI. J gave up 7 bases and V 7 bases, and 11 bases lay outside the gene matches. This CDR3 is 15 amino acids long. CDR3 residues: CASIGLAGPVGTQYF. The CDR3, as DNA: TGCGCCAGCATCGGACTAGCGGGCCCCGTTGGGACCCAGTACTTC.

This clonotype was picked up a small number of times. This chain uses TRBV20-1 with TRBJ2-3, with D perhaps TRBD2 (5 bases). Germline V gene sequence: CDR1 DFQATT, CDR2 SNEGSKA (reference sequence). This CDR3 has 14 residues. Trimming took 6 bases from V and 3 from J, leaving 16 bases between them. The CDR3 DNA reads TGCAGTGCGTTCCCCCTAGGGAGAACAGATACGCAGTATTTT. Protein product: CSAFPLGRTDTQYF.

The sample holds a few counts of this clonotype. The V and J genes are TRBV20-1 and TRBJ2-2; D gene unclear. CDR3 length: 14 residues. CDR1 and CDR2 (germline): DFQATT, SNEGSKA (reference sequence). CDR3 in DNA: TGCAGCTCATTCGTAATTGGGTCCACCGGGGAGCTGTTTTTT. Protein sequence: CSSFVIGSTGELFF.

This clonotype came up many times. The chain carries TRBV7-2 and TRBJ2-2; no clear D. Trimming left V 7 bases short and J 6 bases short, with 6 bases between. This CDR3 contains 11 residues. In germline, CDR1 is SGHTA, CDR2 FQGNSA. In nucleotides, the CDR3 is TGTGCCAGCACCCCCTCCGGGGAGCTGTTTTTT. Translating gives CASTPSGELFF.

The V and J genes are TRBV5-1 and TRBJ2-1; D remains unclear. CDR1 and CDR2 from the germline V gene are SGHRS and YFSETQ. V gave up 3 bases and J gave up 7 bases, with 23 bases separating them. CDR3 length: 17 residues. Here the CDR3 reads CASSSRLNLDSANEQFF. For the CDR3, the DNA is TGCGCCAGCAGCTCCCGACTTAACCTTGACTCGGCTAATGAGCAGTTCTTC.

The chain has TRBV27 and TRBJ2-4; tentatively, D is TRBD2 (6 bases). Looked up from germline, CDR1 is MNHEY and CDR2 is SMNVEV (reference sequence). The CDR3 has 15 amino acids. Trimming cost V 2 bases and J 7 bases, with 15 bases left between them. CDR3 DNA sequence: TGTGCCAGCAGTTTACATGTCCGGGAGCGGAACATTCAGTACTTC. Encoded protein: CASSLHVRERNIQYF.

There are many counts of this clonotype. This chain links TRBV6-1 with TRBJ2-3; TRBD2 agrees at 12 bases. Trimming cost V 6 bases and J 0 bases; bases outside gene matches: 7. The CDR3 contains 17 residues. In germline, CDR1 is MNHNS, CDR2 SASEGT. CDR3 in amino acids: CASSSGTSGLSTDTQYF. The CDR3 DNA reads TGTGCCAGCAGCTCCGGGACTAGCGGGCTTAGCACAGATACGCAGTATTTT.

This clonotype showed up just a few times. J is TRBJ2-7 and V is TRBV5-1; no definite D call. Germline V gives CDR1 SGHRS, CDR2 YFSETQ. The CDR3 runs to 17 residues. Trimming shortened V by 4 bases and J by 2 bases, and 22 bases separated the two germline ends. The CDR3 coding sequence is TGCGCCAGCAGCCTCCCTTCTCAGACTCGCTCCCCCTACGAGCAGTACTTC. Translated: CASSLPSQTRSPYEQYF.

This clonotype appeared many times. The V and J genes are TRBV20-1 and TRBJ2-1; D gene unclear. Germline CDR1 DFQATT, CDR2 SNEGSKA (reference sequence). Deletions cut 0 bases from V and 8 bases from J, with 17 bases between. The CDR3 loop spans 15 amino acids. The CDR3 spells CSARDAASGSHEQFF. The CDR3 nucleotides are TGCAGTGCTAGAGATGCGGCTAGTGGTTCCCATGAGCAGTTCTTC.

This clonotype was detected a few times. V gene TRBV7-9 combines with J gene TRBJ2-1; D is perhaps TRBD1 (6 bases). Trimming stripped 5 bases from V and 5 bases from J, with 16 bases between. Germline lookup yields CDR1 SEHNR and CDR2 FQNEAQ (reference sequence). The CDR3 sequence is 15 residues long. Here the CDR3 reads CASSLLTGQNNEQFF. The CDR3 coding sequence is TGTGCCAGCAGCCTCCTAACGGGACAAAACAATGAGCAGTTCTTC.

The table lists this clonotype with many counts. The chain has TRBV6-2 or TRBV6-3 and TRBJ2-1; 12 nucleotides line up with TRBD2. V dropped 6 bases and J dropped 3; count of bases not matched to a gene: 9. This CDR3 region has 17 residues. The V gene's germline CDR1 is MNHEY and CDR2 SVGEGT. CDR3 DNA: TGTGCCAGCAGCCCCGGTCTAGCGGGAGGGTTCTACAATGAGCAGTTCTTC. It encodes CASSPGLAGGFYNEQFF.

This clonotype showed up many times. The CDR3 DNA reads TGTGCCAGCAGCGACCCTCACCACCCCTACGAGCAGTACTTC. The encoded protein is CASSDPHHPYEQYF. V is TRBV9 and J is TRBJ2-7; the D is unclear. The CDR3 covers 14 residues. V was clipped by 3 bases and J by 2 bases, with 12 bases between them. The germline V gene encodes CDR1 SGDLS and CDR2 YYNGEE.

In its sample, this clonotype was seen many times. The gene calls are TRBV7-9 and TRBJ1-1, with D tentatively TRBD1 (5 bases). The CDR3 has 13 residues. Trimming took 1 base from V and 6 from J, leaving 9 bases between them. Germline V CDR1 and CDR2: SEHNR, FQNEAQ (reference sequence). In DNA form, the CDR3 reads TGTGCCAGCAGCTTAGATTGGGGGGCTGAAGCTTTCTTT. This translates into CASSLDWGAEAFF.

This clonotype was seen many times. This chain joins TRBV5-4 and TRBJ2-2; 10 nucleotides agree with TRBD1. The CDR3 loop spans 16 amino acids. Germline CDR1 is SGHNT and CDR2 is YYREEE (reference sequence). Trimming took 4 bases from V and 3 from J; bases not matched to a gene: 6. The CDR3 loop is CASSPEGTGDTGELFF. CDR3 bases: TGTGCCAGCAGCCCGGAGGGGACAGGGGACACCGGGGAGCTGTTTTTT. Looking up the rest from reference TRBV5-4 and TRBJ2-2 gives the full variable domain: ETGVTQSPTHLIKTRGQQVTLRCSSQSGHNTVSWYQQALGQGPQFIFQYYREEENGRGNFPPRFSGLQFPNYSSELNVNALELDDSALYLCASSPEGTGDTGELFFGEGSRLTVL.

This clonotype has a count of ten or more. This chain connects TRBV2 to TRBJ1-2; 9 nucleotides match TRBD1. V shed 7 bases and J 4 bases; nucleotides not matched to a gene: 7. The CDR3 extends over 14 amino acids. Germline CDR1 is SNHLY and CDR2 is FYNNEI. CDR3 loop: CASKKDRGFYGYTF. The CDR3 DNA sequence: TGTGCCAGCAAGAAGGACAGGGGCTTCTATGGCTACACCTTC.

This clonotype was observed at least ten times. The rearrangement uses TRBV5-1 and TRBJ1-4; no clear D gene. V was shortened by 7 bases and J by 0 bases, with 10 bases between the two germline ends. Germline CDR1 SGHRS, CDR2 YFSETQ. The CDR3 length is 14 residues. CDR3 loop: CASATGATNEKLFF. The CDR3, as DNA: TGCGCCAGCGCTACCGGAGCAACTAATGAAAAACTGTTTTTT.

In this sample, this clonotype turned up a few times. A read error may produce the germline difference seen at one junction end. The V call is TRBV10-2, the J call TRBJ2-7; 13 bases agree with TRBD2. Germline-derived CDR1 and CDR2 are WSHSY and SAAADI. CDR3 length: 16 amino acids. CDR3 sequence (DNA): TGCGCCAGCAGTGAGGGACTAGCGGGAGTATCCTCCGAGCAGTACTTC. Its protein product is CASSEGLAGVSSEQYF.

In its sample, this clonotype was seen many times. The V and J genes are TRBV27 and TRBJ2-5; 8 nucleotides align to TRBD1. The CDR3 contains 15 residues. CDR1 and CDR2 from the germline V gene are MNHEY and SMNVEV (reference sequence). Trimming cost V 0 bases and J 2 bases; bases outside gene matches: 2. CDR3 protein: CASSLSRQGQETQYF. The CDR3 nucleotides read TGTGCCAGCAGTTTATCTAGACAGGGGCAAGAGACCCAGTACTTC.

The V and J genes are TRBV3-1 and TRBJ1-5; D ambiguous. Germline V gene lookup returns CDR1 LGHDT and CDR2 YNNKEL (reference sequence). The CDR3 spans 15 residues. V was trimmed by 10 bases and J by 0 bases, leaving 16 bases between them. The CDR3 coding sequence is TGTGCCACCACCCAAGGAGGGTATAGCAATCAGCCCCAGCATTTT. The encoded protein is CATTQGGYSNQPQHF.